This T cell receptor (beta chain) appears in the sequencing data of a study of cytomegalovirus exposure and HLA in healthy donors. In the study overall: The platform used for the roughly 130 validation repertoires matched that of the roughly 670 first-cohort repertoires, a later analysis reported.

Concerning this clone: No antigen is known for it.

TCRdb keeps only in-frame clones here, not all; method: immunoSEQ multiplex PCR. The table lists about 240,000 clones, around nine tenths of them singletons. Overall study results and limits: The TCR clusters that emerged in the first cohort tended, a later analysis found, to co-occur in the approximately 120 validation repertoires.

The sequenced sample was PBMCs. The receptor was derived from a man younger than 35 in good health and CMV-seronegative.

CDR3 sequence reads: CASRDSGSGNTIYF. The CDR3 DNA follows: TGCGCCAGCAGGGACTCAGGCTCTGGAAACACCATATATTTT. The V and J genes are TRBV10-1 and TRBJ1-3; D is ambiguous. Per germline, CDR1 WNHNN and CDR2 SYGVQD (reference sequence). This CDR3 region has 14 residues. V was cut by 6 bases and J by 0 bases, with 9 bases left in between.